This passage covers 27 T cell receptor beta chains from one sample sequenced in a study of blood T cell repertoires in COVID-19. The table came from immunoSEQ multiplex PCR; TCRdb's copy has only in-frame clones and leaves some out. The table has approximately 230,000 clones, 70% to 90% seen once; the top ten hold about 1.7%. The sample taken for sequencing was PBMCs or T cells enriched from blood (not recorded which). These receptors came from a man aged 35 to 55 who had recovered from COVID-19.

The chain combines TRBV4-1 with TRBJ1-5; possible D gene TRBD1, 5 bases. Per the germline V gene, CDR1 is MGHRA and CDR2 is YSYEKL. The V gene lost 0 bases and the J gene lost 7 bases, with 13 bases spanning the gap. The CDR3 runs to 15 residues. CDR3 residues: CASSQEPQGRQPQHF. Written as DNA, the CDR3 is TGCGCCAGCAGCCAAGAACCGCAGGGCCGCCAGCCCCAGCATTTT.

V gene TRBV29-1 combines with J gene TRBJ1-2; TRBD1 might be the D (6 bases). This CDR3 contains 13 residues. The germline gives CDR1 SQVTM, CDR2 ANQGSEA. V lost 4 bases, J lost 4 bases, and 13 bases lay in between. Here the CDR3 DNA reads TGCAGCGTTGGAAATGGACAGACCTATGGCTACACCTTC. This gives the protein CSVGNGQTYGYTF.

In DNA form, the CDR3 reads TGTGCCAGCAGCTCTTGGGACACCTACGAGCAGTACTTC. Protein product: CASSSWDTYEQYF. The gene calls are TRBV11-2 and TRBJ2-7, with D perhaps TRBD1 (6 bases). The CDR3 has 13 amino acids. The germline gives CDR1 SGHAT, CDR2 FQNNGV. Trimming cost V 4 bases and J 2 bases, with 9 bases left between them. Variable domain in full (rest from reference TRBV11-2 and TRBJ2-7): EAGVAQSPRYKIIEKRQSVAFWCNPISGHATLYWYQQILGQGPKLLIQFQNNGVVDDSQLPKDRFSAERLKGVDSTLKIQPAKLEDSAVYLCASSSWDTYEQYFGPGTRLTVT.

This clone was observed once. This sequence joins TRBV12-5 and TRBJ1-5; 10 bases fit TRBD1. J was trimmed by 5 bases and V by 5 bases; bases with no gene match: 6. The CDR3 extends over 15 amino acids. CDR1 and CDR2 from the germline V gene are LGHNT and FRNRAP. The CDR3 coding sequence is TGTGCTAGTGGTCCAGGACAGGGGGGGGATCAGCCCCAGCATTTT. Its protein product is CASGPGQGGDQPQHF.

The genes are TRBV10-1 and TRBJ1-3; D is undetermined. V was shortened by 4 bases and J by 0 bases, with 10 bases between the two germline ends. The CDR3 covers 15 residues. Per germline, CDR1 WNHNN and CDR2 SYGVQD (reference sequence). CDR3: CASSVTSFSGNTIYF. CDR3 DNA: TGCGCCAGCAGTGTAACATCTTTCTCTGGAAACACCATATATTTT.

The chain carries TRBV5-4 and TRBJ2-5; the match to TRBD2 covers 7 bases. After removal of 6 bases from V and 5 bases from J, the junction contained 7 bases not matched to a gene. Germline V gene data show CDR1 as SGHNT and CDR2 as YYREEE (reference sequence). This CDR3 spans 13 amino acids. CDR3 in DNA: TGTGCCAGCACCTCGGGGGGAGAGGAGACCCAGTACTTC. As protein: CASTSGGEETQYF.

J is TRBJ2-3 and V is TRBV2; 9 bases fit TRBD1. V was clipped by 4 bases and J by 4 bases; unmatched bases: 0. The CDR3 covers 13 residues. The V gene's germline CDR1 is SNHLY and CDR2 FYNNEI. The CDR3 DNA follows: TGTGCCAGCAGTGGGACAGGGGCAGATACGCAGTATTTT. Its protein is CASSGTGADTQYF.

The rearrangement links TRBV5-5 to TRBJ2-7; D may be TRBD2 (6 bases). The CDR3 has 15 residues. V was shortened by 0 bases and J by 2 bases, with 12 bases between the two germline ends. The germline gives CDR1 SGHKS, CDR2 YYEKEE (reference sequence). This CDR3 reads CASSLGRDFPYEQYF. In DNA form, the CDR3 reads TGTGCCAGCAGCTTGGGGCGGGATTTCCCCTACGAGCAGTACTTC.

The J gene is TRBJ2-5, the V gene TRBV11-2, with D possibly being TRBD2 (5 bases). Per germline, CDR1 SGHAT and CDR2 FQNNGV. This CDR3 is built from 12 residues. V shed 2 bases and J shed 5 bases, with 6 bases lying between them. CDR3 residues: CASSLSGETQYF. In DNA, the CDR3 is TGTGCCAGCAGCTTATCGGGGGAGACCCAGTACTTC. Variable domain in full (rest from reference TRBV11-2 and TRBJ2-5): EAGVAQSPRYKIIEKRQSVAFWCNPISGHATLYWYQQILGQGPKLLIQFQNNGVVDDSQLPKDRFSAERLKGVDSTLKIQPAKLEDSAVYLCASSLSGETQYFGPGTRLLVL.

This chain joins TRBV5-1 and TRBJ2-2; 9 bases fit TRBD2. This CDR3 has 17 residues. With V trimmed by 0 bases and J by 1 base, 4 bases remained unmatched. CDR1 and CDR2 (germline): SGHRS, YFSETQ. The CDR3 loop is CASSLDILAGNTGELFF. The CDR3 DNA follows: TGCGCCAGCAGCTTGGATATACTAGCGGGGAACACCGGGGAGCTGTTTTTT.

V and J are TRBV4-1 and TRBJ2-1; D not resolved. Per the germline V gene, CDR1 is MGHRA and CDR2 is YSYEKL. CDR3 length equals 16 residues. With 0 bases removed from V and 4 bases from J, the gap between germline ends came to 13 bases. The CDR3 DNA follows: TGCGCCAGCAGCCAAGATCCTGCTAGGCTGTACAATGAGCAGTTCTTC. Encoded protein: CASSQDPARLYNEQFF.

The CDR3 loop is CASSPHLWGAQGTDTQYF. The CDR3 DNA is TGTGCCAGCAGTCCCCACCTTTGGGGAGCACAAGGCACAGATACGCAGTATTTT. The genes are TRBV28 and TRBJ2-3; possibly TRBD2 for D (5 bases). CDR1 is MDHEN and CDR2 is SYDVKM in the germline V gene. Between the trimmed V and J ends, which lost 5 bases and 1 base, there was a span of 22 bases. The CDR3 extends over 18 amino acids.

The chain has TRBV29-1 and TRBJ2-5, with a tentative D call TRBD2 (5 bases). The V gene's germline CDR1 is SQVTM and CDR2 ANQGSEA. This CDR3 has 14 amino acids. The V end lost 6 bases, the J end lost 4 bases, and 18 bases lay between the germline ends. The CDR3 here is CSVGGGWAGETQYF. Here the CDR3 DNA reads TGCAGCGTCGGCGGAGGCTGGGCTGGAGAGACCCAGTACTTC.

The gene calls are TRBV6-4 and TRBJ2-2, with 10 positions matching TRBD2. With 7 bases clipped from V and 4 bases from J, the junction kept 3 bases outside the gene matches. Germline V CDR1 and CDR2: MRHNA, SNTAGT. The CDR3 contains 14 residues. The CDR3 DNA reads TGTGCCAGCAAGGGACTAGCGAGCACCGGGGAGCTGTTTTTT. Translating gives CASKGLASTGELFF.

The CDR3 DNA follows: TGTGCCAGCTCATTGACAGGGGGCAGGGCTGAAGCTTTCTTT. Translated: CASSLTGGRAEAFF. The genes are TRBV18 and TRBJ1-1, with 10 bases identical to TRBD1. J was trimmed by 6 bases and V by 5 bases; bases with no gene match: 6. Germline V CDR1 and CDR2: KGHSH, LQKENI. The CDR3 runs to 14 residues.

V gene TRBV19 combines with J gene TRBJ2-6; no reliable D call. This CDR3 has 19 amino acids. V was clipped by 5 bases and J by 0 bases, with 20 bases between them. Germline lookup yields CDR1 LNHDA and CDR2 SQIVND (reference sequence). CDR3 in amino acids: CASSFPIASIGSGANVLTF. CDR3 DNA: TGTGCCAGTAGTTTCCCGATCGCGAGTATTGGCTCTGGGGCCAACGTCCTGACTTTC.

The rearrangement uses TRBV5-6 and TRBJ1-1; no clear D gene. The CDR3 is made up of 13 amino acids. The V gene lost 4 bases and the J gene lost 2 bases, with 9 bases spanning the gap. Per germline, CDR1 SGHDT and CDR2 YYEEEE. CDR3 amino acids: CASSHSPNTEAFF. The CDR3, as DNA: TGTGCCAGCAGCCACTCCCCAAACACTGAAGCTTTCTTT.

This chain connects TRBV6-5 to TRBJ1-2, with D maybe TRBD1 (6 bases). CDR3 length: 13 residues. The V end was cut by 7 bases, the J end by 6 bases, with 15 bases between. Germline V lookup: CDR1 MNHEY, CDR2 SVGAGI. The CDR3 DNA reads TGTGCCAGCACCGCCCCCAGGGGCGATGGCTACACCTTC. Encoded protein: CASTAPRGDGYTF.

The V and J genes are TRBV7-2 and TRBJ2-1; D ambiguous. Trimming cost V 5 bases and J 1 base, with 9 bases left between them. CDR1 is SGHTA, CDR2 FQGNSA, per germline. This CDR3 has 14 residues. The CDR3 DNA reads as TGTGCCAGCAGCCAACCGGTGTCCTACAATGAGCAGTTCTTC. Translation gives CASSQPVSYNEQFF.

This clone appeared a single time. The chain has TRBV5-6 and TRBJ2-2; tentative D call: TRBD2 (5 bases). CDR3 length: 16 residues. With 1 base removed from V and 3 bases from J, the gap between germline ends came to 13 bases. Germline V CDR1 and CDR2: SGHDT, YYEEEE. This CDR3 reads CASSLPGLRDTGELFF. The CDR3 DNA is TGTGCCAGCAGCTTGCCTGGGTTGAGGGACACCGGGGAGCTGTTTTTT.

The gene calls are TRBV2 and TRBJ2-2; TRBD1 is a possible D gene (6 bases). The CDR3 has 15 amino acids. Looked up from germline, CDR1 is SNHLY and CDR2 is FYNNEI. The V end lost 2 bases, the J end lost 6 bases, and 13 bases lay between the germline ends. Here the CDR3 DNA reads TGTGCCAGCAGTGAATGGACAGATTTTCCCGGGGAGCTGTTTTTT. Amino acids: CASSEWTDFPGELFF. The entire variable domain, with the rest obtained from reference TRBV2 and TRBJ2-2, is as follows: EPEVTQTPSHQVTQMGQEVILRCVPISNHLYFYWYRQILGQKVEFLVSFYNNEISEKSEIFDDQFSVERPDGSNFTLKIRSTKLEDSAMYFCASSEWTDFPGELFFGEGSRLTVL.

The rearrangement links TRBV19 to TRBJ2-3, with TRBD2 identical over 7 bases. There are 15 residues in the CDR3. V was pared by 1 base and J by 3 bases, with 4 bases of the junction left unmatched. CDR1 is LNHDA, CDR2 SQIVND, per germline (reference sequence). CDR3 residues: CASSIGDSGTDTQYF. CDR3 bases: TGTGCCAGTAGTATAGGAGATAGCGGGACAGATACGCAGTATTTT.

V is TRBV19 and J is TRBJ1-6; TRBD1 aligns across 7 bases. V dropped 3 bases and J dropped 8; count of bases not matched to a gene: 7. The CDR3 runs 15 residues. From germline, CDR1 is LNHDA and CDR2 SQIVND (reference sequence). The CDR3 DNA follows: TGTGCCAGTAGTATGAGGTACAGGGGTGATTCACCCCTCCACTTT. It codes for CASSMRYRGDSPLHF.

V gene TRBV4-3 combines with J gene TRBJ2-7; no definite D call. The CDR3 spans 18 residues. Trimming pared 3 bases from V and 0 bases from J, leaving 21 bases between. CDR1 and CDR2 from the germline V gene are LGHNA and YSLEER. The CDR3 sequence is CASSQAPPYTSSSYEQYF. CDR3 DNA sequence: TGCGCCAGCAGCCAGGCCCCCCCCTATACCTCTAGCTCCTACGAGCAGTACTTC.

This clone was recorded only once. The V and J genes are TRBV6-2 or TRBV6-3 and TRBJ1-2; unclear D gene. The CDR3 spans 12 residues. V was pared by 2 bases and J by 8 bases, with 9 bases between. In germline, CDR1 is MNHEY, CDR2 SVGEGT. The CDR3 DNA reads as TGTGCCAGCAGTTACCTCCTCGCGGGCTACACCTTC. Encoded protein: CASSYLLAGYTF.

With respect to this clone: Sequence at one end of the junction differs from germline and may be a read error. The CDR3 here is CATSGEYNTGELFF. CDR3 DNA: TGTGCCACCAGTGGGGAGTATAACACCGGGGAGCTGTTTTTT. V and J are TRBV10-3 and TRBJ2-2; D perhaps matches TRBD2 (5 bases). Per germline, CDR1 ENHRY and CDR2 SYGVKD. There are 14 residues in the CDR3.

The chain combines TRBV7-2 with TRBJ2-1; D unresolved. The CDR3 is made up of 13 amino acids. V was shortened by 3 bases and J by 6 bases, with 9 bases between the two germline ends. CDR1 is SGHTA and CDR2 is FQGNSA in the germline V gene. CDR3 protein: CASSLSRSNEQFF. The DNA of the CDR3 is TGTGCCAGCAGCTTGTCTAGATCCAATGAGCAGTTCTTC.